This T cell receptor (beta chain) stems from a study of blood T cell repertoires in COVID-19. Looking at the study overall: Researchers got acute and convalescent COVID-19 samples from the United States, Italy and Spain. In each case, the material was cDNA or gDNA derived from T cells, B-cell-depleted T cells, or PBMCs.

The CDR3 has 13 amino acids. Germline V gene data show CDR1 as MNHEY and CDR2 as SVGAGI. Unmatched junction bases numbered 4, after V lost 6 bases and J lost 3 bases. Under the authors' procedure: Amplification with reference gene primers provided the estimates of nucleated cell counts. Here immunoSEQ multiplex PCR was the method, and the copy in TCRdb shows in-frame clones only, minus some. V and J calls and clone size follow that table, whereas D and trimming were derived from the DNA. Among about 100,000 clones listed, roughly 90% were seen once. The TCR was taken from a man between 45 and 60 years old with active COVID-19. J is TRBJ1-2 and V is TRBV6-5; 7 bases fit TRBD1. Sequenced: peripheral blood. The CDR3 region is CASRRTGDYGYTF. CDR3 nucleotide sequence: TGTGCCAGCAGGCGGACAGGCGACTATGGCTACACCTTC.